The clone carrying this T cell receptor (beta chain) was seen a handful of times. This CDR3 is 15 amino acids long. CDR1 and CDR2 (germline): MDHEN, SYDVKM. V lost 3 bases, J lost 4 bases, and 8 bases stayed unmatched. This sample is part of a study of blood T cell repertoires in COVID-19. Across the study: Cohort 3 recovery required two negative PCRs, clearance, or symptom resolution. PBMCs, B-cell-depleted T cells, or T cells were the source of the cDNA or gDNA that made up the material.

Profiling relied on immunoSEQ multiplex PCR, and the TCRdb table lists in-frame clones only, not all of them. Here the sample spans fewer than 150,000 clones, 75% to 90% being singletons. Researchers sorted participants into cohorts using their self-reported clinical history. The sequence was collected from a man over 45 in a cohort exposed to, infected with or recovered from COVID-19 (not recorded which). The sample was PBMCs or T cells enriched from blood (not recorded which). V and J are TRBV28 and TRBJ1-1; 7 positions agree with TRBD1. CDR3 loop: CASSFRRQGSTEAFF. The CDR3 coding sequence is TGTGCCAGCAGTTTCAGGAGACAGGGTTCCACTGAAGCTTTCTTT.